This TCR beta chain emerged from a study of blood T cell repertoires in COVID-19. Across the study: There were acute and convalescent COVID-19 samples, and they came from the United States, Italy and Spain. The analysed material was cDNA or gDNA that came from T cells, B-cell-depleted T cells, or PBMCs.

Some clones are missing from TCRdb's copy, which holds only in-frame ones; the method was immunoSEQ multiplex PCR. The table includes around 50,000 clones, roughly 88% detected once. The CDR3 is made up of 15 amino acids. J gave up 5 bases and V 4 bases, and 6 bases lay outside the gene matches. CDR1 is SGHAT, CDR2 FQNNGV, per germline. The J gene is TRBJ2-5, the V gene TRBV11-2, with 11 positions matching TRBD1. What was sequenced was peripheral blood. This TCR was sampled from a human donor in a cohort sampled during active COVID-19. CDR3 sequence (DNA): TGTGCCAGCAGCTCTCCGGGACAGGGGGTTGAGACCCAGTACTTC. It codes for CASSSPGQGVETQYF.